These T cell receptor beta chains were read from a single sample in a study of T cells after yellow fever vaccination. TCRdb recomputed calls from the 5' RACE reads with MiXCR, one row per CDR3 protein. The repertoire includes 450,000 to 600,000 distinct CDR3 sequences, roughly a sixth of them detected once, and approximately 15% sits in the top ten. The sample in question was PBMCs, obtained around 5 days after the first yellow fever vaccination. These receptors were taken from a man aged 18 to 30 who received the YFV17D yellow fever vaccine. CDR3s include the opening cysteine and the closing phenylalanine or tryptophan. The D gene is left open where the match is weak. Clone size, where shown, is once, few, many, or a class for clones that have expanded.

clone size: many; J gene: TRBJ2-5; V gene: TRBV5-6; D gene: -; CDR3 protein: CASSFGSGAETQYF; CDR3 DNA: TGTGCCAGCAGCTTTGGGAGCGGAGCAGAGACCCAGTACTTC
clone size: -; J gene: TRBJ2-1; V gene: TRBV7-2; D gene: -; CDR3 protein: CASSLAGTRSSYNEQFF; CDR3 DNA: TGTGCCAGCAGCTTAGCCGGGACCCGGAGCTCCTACAATGAGCAGTTCTTC
clone size: many; J gene: TRBJ2-5; V gene: TRBV9; D gene: -; CDR3 protein: CASSVGSGQETQYF; CDR3 DNA: TGTGCCAGCAGCGTAGGGTCGGGTCAAGAGACCCAGTACTTC
clone size: -; J gene: TRBJ2-4; V gene: TRBV4-3; D gene: -; CDR3 protein: CASSQEPRRKKYF; CDR3 DNA: TGCGCCAGCAGCCAAGAGCCGAGACGAAAGAAGTACTTC
clone size: -; J gene: TRBJ1-5; V gene: TRBV5-6; D gene: -; CDR3 protein: CASSRGRATRQHF; CDR3 DNA: TGTGCCAGCAGCCGGGGCAGGGCAACCCGGCAGCATTTT
clone size: few; J gene: TRBJ1-2; V gene: TRBV29-1; D gene: -; CDR3 protein: CSGDGLVGYTF; CDR3 DNA: TGCAGCGGTGACGGCCTGGTTGGCTACACCTTC
clone size: few; J gene: TRBJ1-5; V gene: TRBV7-2; D gene: -; CDR3 protein: CASSKRGDQPQHF; CDR3 DNA: TGTGCCAGCAGCAAGAGAGGGGATCAGCCCCAGCATTTT
clone size: few; J gene: TRBJ1-1; V gene: TRBV20-1; D gene: TRBD1; CDR3 protein: CSATGGAKDTEAFF; CDR3 DNA: TGCAGTGCTACAGGGGGCGCTAAGGACACTGAAGCTTTCTTT
clone size: many; J gene: TRBJ2-1; V gene: TRBV18; D gene: -; CDR3 protein: CASSPLAGQAWYEQFF; CDR3 DNA: TGTGCCAGCTCACCACTAGCAGGCCAGGCTTGGTATGAGCAGTTCTTC
clone size: many; J gene: TRBJ1-1; V gene: TRBV7-9; D gene: -; CDR3 protein: CASSYGGSTEAFF; CDR3 DNA: TGTGCCAGCAGCTACGGGGGGAGCACTGAAGCTTTCTTT
clone size: few; J gene: TRBJ1-2; V gene: TRBV6-1; D gene: TRBD1; CDR3 protein: CASKPGQGSYGYTF; CDR3 DNA: TGTGCCAGCAAACCGGGACAGGGTTCCTATGGCTACACCTTC
clone size: -; J gene: TRBJ2-7; V gene: TRBV6-1; D gene: TRBD1; CDR3 protein: CAVGGGQGYEQYF; CDR3 DNA: TGTGCCGTAGGAGGGGGACAGGGGTACGAGCAGTACTTC
clone size: once; J gene: TRBJ2-5; V gene: TRBV5-1; D gene: TRBD1; CDR3 protein: CASSLGGQRPETQYF; CDR3 DNA: TGCGCCAGCAGCTTGGGGGGACAGAGACCCGAGACCCAGTACTTC
clone size: few; J gene: TRBJ1-4; V gene: TRBV6-5; D gene: -; CDR3 protein: CASSYGSATNEKLFF; CDR3 DNA: TGTGCCAGCAGTTACGGCTCAGCAACTAATGAAAAACTGTTTTTT
clone size: few; J gene: TRBJ2-7; V gene: TRBV5-1; D gene: -; CDR3 protein: CASSLEGVGPFEQYF; CDR3 DNA: TGCGCCAGCAGCTTGGAAGGGGTAGGGCCTTTCGAGCAGTACTTC
clone size: few; J gene: TRBJ1-1; V gene: TRBV9; D gene: -; CDR3 protein: CASSVSPGGVNTEAFF; CDR3 DNA: TGTGCCAGCAGCGTAAGTCCCGGTGGGGTGAACACTGAAGCTTTCTTT
clone size: few; J gene: TRBJ1-5; V gene: TRBV7-2; D gene: TRBD1; CDR3 protein: CASSLTRQGKNPQHF; CDR3 DNA: TGTGCCAGCAGCTTGACCCGACAGGGGAAAAATCCCCAGCATTTT
clone size: many; J gene: TRBJ2-1; V gene: TRBV3-1; D gene: -; CDR3 protein: CASSPELVITGEQFF; CDR3 DNA: TGTGCCAGCAGCCCCGAACTAGTTATTACGGGTGAGCAGTTCTTC
clone size: few; J gene: TRBJ2-1; V gene: TRBV12-3/TRBV12-4; D gene: -; CDR3 protein: CASTIQGRGEQFF; CDR3 DNA: TGTGCCAGCACTATACAGGGTCGGGGTGAGCAGTTCTTC
clone size: -; J gene: TRBJ2-2; V gene: TRBV7-2; D gene: -; CDR3 protein: CASSLHRLGLRELFF; CDR3 DNA: TGTGCCAGCAGCTTACATAGATTGGGTTTGAGGGAGCTGTTTTTT
clone size: -; J gene: TRBJ1-5; V gene: TRBV6-5; D gene: TRBD1; CDR3 protein: CASSYTPGQDLYSNQPQHF; CDR3 DNA: TGTGCCAGCAGTTACACGCCGGGACAGGACTTATATAGCAATCAGCCCCAGCATTTT
clone size: -; J gene: TRBJ1-6; V gene: TRBV6-2/TRBV6-3; D gene: -; CDR3 protein: CASSYDSPLHF; CDR3 DNA: TGTGCCAGCAGTTACGACTCACCCCTCCACTTT
clone size: -; J gene: TRBJ2-5; V gene: TRBV6-1; D gene: -; CDR3 protein: CASSPGRRNLRETQYF; CDR3 DNA: TGTGCCAGCAGTCCCGGACGGCGGAACCTCAGAGAGACCCAGTACTTC
clone size: -; J gene: TRBJ2-1; V gene: TRBV6-1; D gene: TRBD1; CDR3 protein: CASTGQGGNEQFF; CDR3 DNA: TGTGCCAGTACTGGACAGGGGGGTAATGAGCAGTTCTTC
clone size: -; J gene: TRBJ1-1; V gene: TRBV20-1; D gene: -; CDR3 protein: CSARDRRGTEAFF; CDR3 DNA: TGCAGTGCTAGAGATAGAAGGGGTACTGAAGCTTTCTTT
clone size: few; J gene: TRBJ1-1; V gene: TRBV24-1; D gene: -; CDR3 protein: CATMGDTEAFF; CDR3 DNA: TGTGCCACCATGGGAGATACTGAAGCTTTCTTT
clone size: -; J gene: TRBJ2-3; V gene: TRBV5-1; D gene: TRBD1; CDR3 protein: CASSLAGTGAPHRVTQYF; CDR3 DNA: TGCGCCAGCAGCTTGGCCGGGACAGGGGCCCCTCACAGGGTTACGCAGTATTTT
clone size: -; J gene: TRBJ2-7; V gene: TRBV25-1; D gene: -; CDR3 protein: CASSDGAGYEQYF; CDR3 DNA: TGTGCCAGCAGTGATGGGGCCGGCTACGAGCAGTACTTC
clone size: -; J gene: TRBJ2-4; V gene: TRBV5-6; D gene: -; CDR3 protein: CASSLPSTKNIQYF; CDR3 DNA: TGTGCCAGCAGCTTACCGTCTACCAAAAACATTCAGTACTTC
clone size: -; J gene: TRBJ2-3; V gene: TRBV5-1; D gene: TRBD2; CDR3 protein: CASDASGSSTDTQYF; CDR3 DNA: TGCGCCAGTGATGCTAGCGGGTCTAGCACAGATACGCAGTATTTT
clone size: few; J gene: TRBJ1-5; V gene: TRBV7-8; D gene: -; CDR3 protein: CASSLVYSNQPQHF; CDR3 DNA: TGTGCCAGCAGCTTGGTTTATAGCAATCAGCCCCAGCATTTT
clone size: few; J gene: TRBJ2-2; V gene: TRBV5-5; D gene: -; CDR3 protein: CASSLWPLNTGELFF; CDR3 DNA: TGTGCCAGCAGCTTGTGGCCGCTGAACACCGGGGAGCTGTTTTTT
clone size: -; J gene: TRBJ2-3; V gene: TRBV5-4; D gene: TRBD2; CDR3 protein: CASSLARGGPNTQYF; CDR3 DNA: TGTGCCAGCAGCTTGGCGCGGGGGGGCCCGAATACGCAGTATTTT
clone size: -; J gene: TRBJ1-4; V gene: TRBV18; D gene: TRBD1; CDR3 protein: CASSPMTGDEKLFF; CDR3 DNA: TGTGCCAGCTCACCCATGACAGGGGATGAAAAACTGTTTTTT
clone size: few; J gene: TRBJ2-3; V gene: TRBV20-1; D gene: TRBD2; CDR3 protein: CSGIAGSTDTQYF; CDR3 DNA: TGCAGTGGTATAGCGGGGAGCACAGATACGCAGTATTTT
clone size: -; J gene: TRBJ1-1; V gene: TRBV7-9; D gene: -; CDR3 protein: CASSYEWENTEAFF; CDR3 DNA: TGTGCCAGCAGCTACGAGTGGGAGAACACTGAAGCTTTCTTT
clone size: few; J gene: TRBJ2-3; V gene: TRBV10-3; D gene: -; CDR3 protein: CAISDSGESTDTQYF; CDR3 DNA: TGTGCCATCAGTGACTCAGGGGAAAGCACAGATACGCAGTATTTT
clone size: -; J gene: TRBJ2-1; V gene: TRBV28; D gene: -; CDR3 protein: CASSFGGRGNEQFF; CDR3 DNA: TGTGCCAGCAGCTTTGGTGGCAGGGGCAATGAGCAGTTCTTC
clone size: few; J gene: TRBJ2-2; V gene: TRBV27; D gene: TRBD2; CDR3 protein: CASSLSGGGELFF; CDR3 DNA: TGTGCCAGCAGTTTGTCGGGAGGTGGGGAGCTGTTTTTT